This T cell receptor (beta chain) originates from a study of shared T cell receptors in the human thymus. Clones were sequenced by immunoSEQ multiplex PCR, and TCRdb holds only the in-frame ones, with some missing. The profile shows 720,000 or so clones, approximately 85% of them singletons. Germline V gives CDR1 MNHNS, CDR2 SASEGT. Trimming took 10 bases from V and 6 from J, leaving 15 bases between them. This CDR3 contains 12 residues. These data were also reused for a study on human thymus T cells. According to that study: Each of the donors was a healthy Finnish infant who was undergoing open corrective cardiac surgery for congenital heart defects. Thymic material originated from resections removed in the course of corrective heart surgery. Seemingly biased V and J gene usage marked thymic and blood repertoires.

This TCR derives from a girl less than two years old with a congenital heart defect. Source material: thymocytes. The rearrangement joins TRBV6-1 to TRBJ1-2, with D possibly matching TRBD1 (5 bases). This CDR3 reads CATGKGFDGYTF. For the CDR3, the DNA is TGTGCCACAGGGAAGGGGTTTGATGGCTACACCTTC.